The text below deals with one T cell receptor beta chain. Its antigen is not identified. This sample was taken from a study of OX40 agonist ivuxolimab in advanced cancers. The wider study: Intravenous ivuxolimab was administered to patients every 2 weeks at 0.01 to 10 mg/kg.

Sequenced by immunoSEQ multiplex PCR; TCRdb stores in-frame clones only, minus some. This table holds some 34,000 clones, approximately 84% found once. Whole-study results and caveats: Doses of 0.1 to 3.0 mg/kg were accompanied by clonal expansion of CD4+ and CD8+ blood T cells by week 6.

The CDR3 length is 15 residues. The gene calls are TRBV21-1 and TRBJ1-3. TRBV21-1 is listed as a pseudogene. This TCR derives from an adult with an advanced solid tumor such as melanoma, head and neck, liver or kidney cancer. Specimen: CD4+ or CD8+ T cells sorted from blood, collected in a trial of the OX40 agonist ivuxolimab. The CDR3 nucleotides are TGTGCCAGCCGCCCGGACGCCGTCTCTGGAAACACCATATATTTT. It codes for CASRPDAVSGNTIYF.